These 13 T cell receptor beta chains came from one sample sequenced in a study of naive and memory T cell subsets. Both TRBC1 and TRBC2 were covered by a beta constant-region primer of two equimolar oligonucleotides. The ligated cDNA underwent four PCR rounds using SP2 and nested alpha and beta constant-region primers. A single record per CDR3 protein comes from TCRdb applying MiXCR to the UMI-ligation and nested PCR reads. The table includes 130,000 or so distinct CDR3 sequences, around 35% detected once. The specimen was central memory CD4+ T cells from blood. These TCRs come from a human donor in good health.

This clonotype was seen a few times. The chain has TRBV10-3 and TRBJ2-3; 15 bases are shared with TRBD2. The CDR3 has 17 residues. CDR1 and CDR2 from the germline V gene are ENHRY and SYGVKD. V was clipped by 8 bases and J by 2 bases; unmatched bases: 8. CDR3 DNA: TGTGCCATCCGCCCAGGACTAGCGGGAGGGATCACAGATACGCAGTATTTT. Translating it yields CAIRPGLAGGITDTQYF.

The chain carries TRBV20-1 and TRBJ1-2; D unresolved. The V end was cut by 2 bases, the J end by 8 bases, with 9 bases between. CDR1 DFQATT and CDR2 SNEGSKA come from the germline V gene (reference sequence). The CDR3 spans 11 residues. As DNA, the CDR3 is TGCAGTGCTAGATTCAGGATGGGCTACACCTTC. It is translated as CSARFRMGYTF.

The rearrangement links TRBV20-1 to TRBJ1-5, with D maybe TRBD1 (6 bases). Per the germline V gene, CDR1 is DFQATT and CDR2 is SNEGSKA (reference sequence). CDR3 length: 15 residues. V was clipped by 1 base and J by 3 bases, with 13 bases between them. CDR3: CSARATGALNQPQHF. Written as DNA, the CDR3 is TGCAGTGCTAGAGCTACGGGGGCCCTCAATCAGCCCCAGCATTTT.

The chain couples TRBV27 to TRBJ2-1; D gene unclear. Germline CDR1 MNHEY, CDR2 SMNVEV (reference sequence). The germline V and J ends were trimmed by 3 bases and 4 bases, with 10 bases remaining between them. This CDR3 comprises 14 residues. The CDR3 here is CASSLGPRYNEQFF. The CDR3 DNA is TGTGCCAGCAGTTTGGGTCCGCGGTACAATGAGCAGTTCTTC.

This clonotype was seen ten or more times. The rearrangement uses TRBV24-1 and TRBJ2-2; 7 positions agree with TRBD1. Per germline, CDR1 KGHDR and CDR2 SFDVKD. This CDR3 has 13 amino acids. The V and J ends lost 9 bases and 7 bases, in that order; junction bases with no gene match: 7. The DNA of the CDR3 is TGTGCCACCGGGACAGCCGCGGGCGGGGAGCTGTTTTTT. Translated, it gives CATGTAAGGELFF.

The chain links TRBV7-8 to TRBJ2-7; D is ambiguous. Trimming pared 0 bases from V and 5 bases from J, leaving 8 bases between. The CDR3 is 13 residues long. The germline CDR1 and CDR2 sequences are SGHVS and FQNEAQ. This chain's CDR3 is CASSLAGRNEQYF. CDR3 bases: TGTGCCAGCAGCTTAGCAGGGCGGAACGAGCAGTACTTC.

J is TRBJ2-1 and V is TRBV27, with TRBD2 matching over 11 bases. Per the germline V gene, CDR1 is MNHEY and CDR2 is SMNVEV (reference sequence). Losses at the gene ends were 5 bases for V and 7 bases for J; bases not matched to a gene: 10. The CDR3 is 16 residues long. The CDR3 is CASSLVTSGRGNEQFF. The CDR3 coding sequence is TGTGCCAGCAGTCTAGTTACTAGCGGGAGAGGTAATGAGCAGTTCTTC.

This clonotype was counted a few times. This rearrangement joins TRBV3-1 to TRBJ2-1, with 14 bases that match TRBD2. Germline trimming cut 4 bases from V and 4 bases from J; bases unmatched to any gene: 3. The CDR3 spans 16 residues. Germline assignment: CDR1 LGHDT and CDR2 YNNKEL (reference sequence). The CDR3 region is CASSLGTSGSYNEQFF. The CDR3 nucleotides are TGTGCCAGCAGCCTAGGGACTAGCGGGAGTTACAATGAGCAGTTCTTC.

The genes are TRBV7-9 and TRBJ2-2; 9 nucleotides line up with TRBD1. Germline V gene data show CDR1 as SEHNR and CDR2 as FQNEAQ (reference sequence). The V segment lost 6 bases and the J segment 5 bases; nucleotides outside the gene matches: 13. The CDR3 consists of 17 residues. CDR3 DNA: TGTGCCAGCAGATTGCGGCTCACAGGGGGCTTAACCGGGGAGCTGTTTTTT. Amino acids: CASRLRLTGGLTGELFF. The full variable domain, completed using reference TRBV7-9 and TRBJ2-2, is DTGVSQNPRHKITKRGQNVTFRCDPISEHNRLYWYRQTLGQGPEFLTYFQNEAQLEKSRLLSDRFSAERPKGSFSTLEIQRTEQGDSAMYLCASRLRLTGGLTGELFFGEGSRLTVL.

The chain is built from TRBV19 and TRBJ1-5; 9 bases are shared with TRBD1. Germline CDR1 and CDR2: LNHDA and SQIVND (reference sequence). The trim removed 6 bases at V and 5 bases at J, leaving 8 bases unmatched. This CDR3 contains 15 residues. In DNA form, the CDR3 reads TGTGCCAGTAGCCGGGGGACAGGGCAGCATCAGCCCCAGCATTTT. It codes for CASSRGTGQHQPQHF. The complete variable domain, with remaining parts taken from reference TRBV19 and TRBJ1-5, reads DGGITQSPKYLFRKEGQNVTLSCEQNLNHDAMYWYRQDPGQGLRLIYYSQIVNDFQKGDIAEGYSVSREKKESFPLTVTSAQKNPTAFYLCASSRGTGQHQPQHFGDGTRLSIL.

V is TRBV13 and J is TRBJ1-1; tentative D call: TRBD1 (6 bases). The germline V gene encodes CDR1 PRHDT and CDR2 FYEKMQ (reference sequence). The V and J ends lost 5 bases and 5 bases respectively, with 18 bases between them. The CDR3 has 15 amino acids. The CDR3 reads CASSQGGLVGTEAFF. CDR3 sequence (DNA): TGTGCCAGCAGCCAAGGGGGTTTGGTGGGAACTGAAGCTTTCTTT.

The chain uses TRBV28 and TRBJ2-5, with 10 bases aligning to TRBD2. The CDR3 runs 17 residues. The V gene end was trimmed by 5 bases and the J gene end by 2 bases; junction bases not matched to a gene: 11. Germline V gene sequence: CDR1 MDHEN, CDR2 SYDVKM. The CDR3 DNA reads TGTGCCAGCAGTGGGGCCGGACTAGCGGAGACGCAAGAGACCCAGTACTTC. Protein sequence: CASSGAGLAETQETQYF.

The rearrangement uses TRBV19 and TRBJ2-2; no definite D call. V lost 5 bases and J lost 7, with 8 bases in between. Per the germline V gene, CDR1 is LNHDA and CDR2 is SQIVND (reference sequence). This CDR3 is built from 12 residues. The CDR3 DNA follows: TGTGCCAGTAGTTTCAGTGTCGGGGAGCTGTTTTTT. Protein product: CASSFSVGELFF.